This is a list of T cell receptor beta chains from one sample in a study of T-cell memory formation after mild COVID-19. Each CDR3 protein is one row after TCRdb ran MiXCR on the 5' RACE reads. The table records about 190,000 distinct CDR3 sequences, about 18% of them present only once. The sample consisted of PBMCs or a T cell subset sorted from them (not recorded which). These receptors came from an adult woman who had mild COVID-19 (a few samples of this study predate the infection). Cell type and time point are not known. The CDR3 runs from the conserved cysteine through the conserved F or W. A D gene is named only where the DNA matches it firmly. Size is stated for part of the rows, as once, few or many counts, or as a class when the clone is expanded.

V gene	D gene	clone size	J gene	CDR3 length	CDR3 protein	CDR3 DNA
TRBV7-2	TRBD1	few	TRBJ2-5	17	CASSLVVRQGRRETQYF	TGTGCCAGCAGCTTAGTTGTGAGACAGGGGCGTCGAGAGACCCAGTACTTC
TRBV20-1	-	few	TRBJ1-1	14	CSARDRQGWTEAFF	TGCAGTGCTAGAGATCGCCAGGGCTGGACTGAAGCTTTCTTT
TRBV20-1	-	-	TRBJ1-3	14	CSARLQGSGNTIYF	TGCAGTGCTAGGCTACAGGGCTCTGGAAACACCATATATTTT
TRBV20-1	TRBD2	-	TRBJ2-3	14	CSALSGSGADTQYF	TGCAGTGCTTTGAGCGGGAGTGGGGCAGATACGCAGTATTTT
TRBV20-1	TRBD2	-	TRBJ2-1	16	CSAPVASGGSYNEQFF	TGCAGTGCTCCCGTAGCTAGCGGGGGATCCTACAATGAGCAGTTCTTC
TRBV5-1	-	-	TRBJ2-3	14	CASSLVRHTDTQYF	TGCGCCAGCAGCTTGGTTCGGCACACAGATACGCAGTATTTT
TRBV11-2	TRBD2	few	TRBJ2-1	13	CASNVGPSGEQFF	TGTGCCAGCAACGTCGGGCCTAGCGGTGAGCAGTTCTTC
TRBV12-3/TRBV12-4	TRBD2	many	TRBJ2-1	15	CASRLGLAESNEQFF	TGTGCCAGCAGATTGGGACTAGCGGAGTCCAATGAGCAGTTCTTC
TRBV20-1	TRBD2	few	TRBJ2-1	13	CSAPTSGGNEQFF	TGCAGTGCTCCTACTAGCGGGGGCAATGAGCAGTTCTTC
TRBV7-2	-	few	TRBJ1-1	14	CASSFGGTPSEAFF	TGTGCCAGCAGCTTTGGGGGGACACCGTCTGAAGCTTTCTTT
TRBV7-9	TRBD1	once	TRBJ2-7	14	CASSKKQGDYEQYF	TGTGCCAGCAGCAAAAAACAGGGGGACTACGAGCAGTACTTC
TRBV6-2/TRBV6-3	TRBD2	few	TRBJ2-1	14	CASRPSGSGNEQFF	TGTGCCAGTCGACCTAGCGGGAGCGGCAATGAGCAGTTCTTC
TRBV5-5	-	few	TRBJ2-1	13	CASSRQTGNEQFF	TGTGCCAGCAGCAGACAGACAGGTAATGAGCAGTTCTTC
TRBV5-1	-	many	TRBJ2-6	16	CASSLTTASGANVLTF	TGCGCCAGCAGCTTGACCACAGCCTCTGGGGCCAACGTCCTGACTTTC
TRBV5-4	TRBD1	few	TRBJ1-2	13	CASSSRQGDGYTF	TGTGCCAGCAGCTCACGACAGGGTGATGGCTACACCTTC
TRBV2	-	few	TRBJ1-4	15	CASSEEAGLREKLFF	TGTGCCAGCAGTGAAGAGGCAGGGTTACGGGAAAAACTGTTTTTT
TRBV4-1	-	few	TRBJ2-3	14	CASSQGGQRVTQYF	TGCGCCAGCAGCCAGGGGGGCCAACGGGTTACGCAGTATTTT
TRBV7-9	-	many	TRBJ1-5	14	CASSNQGAQQPQHF	TGTGCCAGCAGCAACCAGGGTGCACAACAGCCCCAGCATTTT
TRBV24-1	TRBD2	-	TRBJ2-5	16	CATSGTSGRASETQYF	TGTGCCACCAGTGGTACTAGCGGGAGGGCCTCGGAGACCCAGTACTTC
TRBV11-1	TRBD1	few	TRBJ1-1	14	CASGKGGRHTEAFF	TGTGCCAGCGGAAAAGGGGGCCGGCACACTGAAGCTTTCTTT
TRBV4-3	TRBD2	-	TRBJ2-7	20	CASSQDRVRLAGTSSYEQYF	TGCGCCAGCAGCCAAGATCGGGTCCGACTAGCGGGGACTAGCTCCTACGAGCAGTACTTC
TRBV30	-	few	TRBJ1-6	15	CAWTNEGQGNSPLHF	TGTGCCTGGACCAACGAGGGGCAGGGTAATTCACCCCTCCACTTT